The 9 T cell receptor beta chains presented below share a single source sample, sequenced in a study of radiation and T cells in renal cell carcinoma. Specified treatment: treatment-naive control, cytoreductive nephrectomy. Profiled with immunoSEQ multiplex PCR; TCRdb holds only in-frame clones, not every one. The sample records 20,000 or so clones, nearly 55% being singletons. Sequences were derived from tumor tissue, sampled from a patient whose treatment was nephrectomy without radiotherapy. The origin of the receptors is a human donor with renal cell carcinoma.

This clone was recorded a few times. The rearrangement links TRBV7-6 to TRBJ1-6, with TRBD1 as a possible D gene (5 bases). V lost 5 bases to trimming and J lost 7 bases, with 12 bases between them. In germline, CDR1 is SGHVS, CDR2 FNYEAQ. There are 14 residues in the CDR3. As DNA, the CDR3 is TGTGCCAGCAGCCCAGGGACGGTCAATTCACCCCTCCACTTT. The encoded protein is CASSPGTVNSPLHF.

This chain uses TRBV19 with TRBJ1-2; the D gene is possibly TRBD1 (5 bases). V was shortened by 4 bases and J by 7 bases, with 16 bases between the two germline ends. This CDR3 contains 14 residues. In germline, CDR1 is LNHDA, CDR2 SQIVND (reference sequence). The CDR3 is CASSSLGQGFGYTF. Written as DNA, the CDR3 is TGTGCCAGTAGTAGCTTGGGGCAGGGATTTGGCTACACCTTC.

This clone is medium-sized by share. The V gene is TRBV21-1, the J gene TRBJ2-2; whether TRBD1, the table's D call, matches the DNA was not checked. TRBV21-1 counts as a pseudogene. The CDR3 contains 17 residues. Written as DNA, the CDR3 is TGTGCCAGCAGCAAAGGCGGGACAGGGGACAACACCGGGGAGCTGTTTTTT. Its protein product is CASSKGGTGDNTGELFF.

This chain links TRBV7-2 with TRBJ2-3; D possibly matches TRBD1 or TRBD2 (6 bases each). Germline CDR1 is SGHTA and CDR2 is FQGNSA. CDR3 length: 16 amino acids. V lost 0 bases to trimming and J lost 0 bases, with 10 bases between them. The CDR3 reads CASSLAGAGSTDTQYF. The CDR3 DNA reads TGTGCCAGCAGCTTAGCGGGGGCGGGAAGCACAGATACGCAGTATTTT.

This clone has a handful of counts. V usage is TRBV4-2 and J usage is TRBJ1-6; the match to TRBD1 covers 9 bases. The ends lost 2 bases at V and 9 bases at J; junction bases unmatched: 14. Germline assignment: CDR1 LGHNA and CDR2 YNFKEQ. The CDR3 has 18 residues. CDR3 nucleotides: TGTGCCAGCAGCCAAAAAACCCCCGGGACAGGGTCTGGTTCACCCCTCCACTTT. Amino acids: CASSQKTPGTGSGSPLHF.

The J gene is TRBJ2-7, the V gene TRBV29-1; D not certain. The germline V gene has CDR1 SQVTM and CDR2 ANQGSEA. V shed 7 bases and J shed 2 bases, with 15 bases lying between them. The CDR3 loop spans 13 amino acids. Written as DNA, the CDR3 is TGCAGCGCCGCGACGGGTTATGCCTACGAGCAGTACTTC. It is translated as CSAATGYAYEQYF.

The chain has TRBV27 and TRBJ2-6; tentative D call: TRBD1 (6 bases). CDR3 length: 14 amino acids. V was shortened by 10 bases and J by 4 bases, with 14 bases between the two germline ends. Germline CDR1 is MNHEY and CDR2 is SMNVEV (reference sequence). CDR3 protein: CATSDRRGANVLTF. The CDR3 DNA reads as TGTGCCACATCAGACAGGCGAGGGGCCAACGTCCTGACTTTC.

The rearrangement joins TRBV30 to TRBJ1-1; unclear D gene. Germline V CDR1 and CDR2: GTSNPN, SVGIG (reference sequence). This CDR3 spans 12 amino acids. The CDR3 nucleotides read TGTGTCTTTGTTCGGGGGAACACTGAAGCTTTCTTT. Translated, it gives CVFVRGNTEAFF.

This clone has a single count. The V call is TRBV7-2, the J call TRBJ1-2; 8 bases fit TRBD1. The CDR3 loop spans 13 amino acids. Unmatched junction bases numbered 6, after V lost 5 bases and J lost 7 bases. Germline V gene sequence: CDR1 SGHTA, CDR2 FQGNSA. The CDR3 protein is CASSPDRGGGYTF. DNA of the CDR3: TGTGCCAGCAGCCCAGACAGGGGAGGTGGCTACACCTTC.